The TCR beta chain under discussion was sequenced for a study of blood T cell repertoires in COVID-19 (TCRdb year 2020). Concerning the study at large: Samples from collaborators originated in the United States, Italy and Spain and spanned both the acute and convalescent phases of COVID-19. The samples were drawn from the first 160 participants of the ongoing ImmuneRACE study and from over 950 subjects provided by 6 global collaborators. The repertoires were released in a freely available public database meant as a resource for research on the immune response to SARS-CoV-2. Nearly every sample came with metadata listing a de-identified subject ID, COVID-19 status, age in years and sex. The material from the prospective study consisted of cDNA or gDNA derived from T cells, B-cell-depleted T cells, or PBMCs. The dataset comprised deeply sampled blood TCRbeta repertoires from subjects exposed to, actively infected with, or recovered from COVID-19. Where HLA class I and class II types were available, the types were taken from metadata supplied by the sample provider, not from assay-based typing. The research as a whole found: Clinical and demographic metadata were provided uncurated, with the amount varying by source and participant.

TCRbeta CDR3 regions were amplified from genomic DNA by means of the immunoSEQ Assay, a bias-controlled multiplex PCR. From the authors' description of their analysis: Nucleated cell counts per sample were estimated from amplification of reference gene primers within the assay. Sequence reads were collapsed and filtered to measure the absolute abundance of every unique TCRbeta CDR3 rearrangement. For each sample, productive Simpson clonality was calculated by taking the square root of Simpson's diversity index across productive rearrangements. Entries here come from immuneACCESS through TCRdb and include only in-frame sequences with V and J called. Some clones fail to appear in such tables; in the studies checked, an unresolved V gene covers under half of the shortfall, and the cause of the remainder is unknown. V, J and clone size reflect that table, while D and trimming were determined from the DNA. Within this sample are fewer than 100,000 clones, with 80% to 90% of them counted one time only. Of the sample, approximately 15% is held by the ten largest clones.

Whole blood was collected in K2EDTA tubes by collaborating institutions according to the institutions' own protocols. For TCRbeta analysis, collaborators shipped samples in one of three forms: frozen whole blood, isolated PBMCs, or DNA extracted from either of those sample types. Details on this clone: This clone's antigen is unknown. No much larger clonotype is one base removed from it; base qualities were not supplied.

The V end loses 6 bases and the J end loses 6 bases, and a stretch of 15 bases separates them. The CDR3 covers 13 residues, taking in both the cysteine and the phenylalanine. Only the CDR3 portion is preserved as DNA: 39 bases, with reading frame beginning at the first base. The CDR1 and CDR2 encoded by the germline V gene are SQVTM and ANQGSEA. What was sequenced was peripheral blood. The chain couples TRBV29-1 to TRBJ2-1; tentative D gene TRBD1, with 6 bases matching. The TCR comes from a human donor in a cohort sampled during active COVID-19. The DNA reads TGCAGCGTAGGGACATATCTTTCCAATGAGCAGTTCTTC. This translates into CSVGTYLSNEQFF.